Shown below are 14 T cell receptor beta chains from a single sample sequenced in a study of CXCR3-negative and CXCR3-positive naive CD8 T cells. Study outcomes and limitations: Naive cells that were CXCR3-positive had more hydrophobic TRB CDR3s (compared with CXCR3-negative naive cells).

In preparing the TRB cDNA libraries, 5' RACE with UMI labels was used. TCRdb processed the 5' RACE reads again and assigns one entry to each CDR3 protein, with no DNA. The sample holds some 68,000 distinct CDR3 sequences. These receptors have no identified antigens. Source material: naive CXCR3+ CD8+ T cells from blood. Subset meaning: CD45RO-CCR7+CD27+CD95- naive CD8+ T cells expressing CXCR3 (TNR3+). These receptors all come from a human donor in good health. Some clones in this sample may be carry-over from other donors' samples.

The chain has TRBV28 and TRBJ1-5; without DNA, the TCRdb call of TRBD1 cannot be checked. This CDR3 is built from 15 residues. Germline-derived CDR1 and CDR2 are MDHEN and SYDVKM. The CDR3 is CASRLTGLSNQPQHF.

J is TRBJ2-7 and V is TRBV20-1. CDR3 size: 11 residues. CDR1 and CDR2 (germline): DFQATT, SNEGSKA (reference sequence). CDR3: CSAYLLGEQYF.

This chain connects TRBV25-1 to TRBJ1-5. The V gene's germline CDR1 is MGHDK and CDR2 SYGVNS. This CDR3 spans 11 amino acids. CDR3 sequence reads: CASRWDQPQHF.

V gene TRBV9 combines with J gene TRBJ2-7; the TCRdb call, TRBD2, lacks DNA for checking. Germline values: CDR1 SGDLS, CDR2 YYNGEE. The CDR3 loop spans 16 amino acids. CDR3 residues: CASSVASGSNRVEQYF.

The V and J genes are TRBV29-1 and TRBJ1-1. CDR1 is SQVTM, CDR2 ANQGSEA, per germline. The CDR3 has 14 residues. The CDR3 protein is CSASGRSIGTEAFF.

The CDR3 sequence is CASSSTYEQYF. This chain uses TRBV12-3 or TRBV12-4 with TRBJ2-7. CDR3 length equals 11 residues.

The V and J genes are TRBV29-1 and TRBJ2-1; the D call of TRBD1 rests on TCRdb alone, since no DNA is present to check it. The CDR3 runs to 14 residues. Germline CDR1 and CDR2: SQVTM and ANQGSEA. Here the CDR3 reads CSVGPGQEYNEQFF.

CDR3 loop: CASSTVADANYGYTF. The chain joins TRBV7-9 to TRBJ1-2. CDR1 is SEHNR and CDR2 is FQNEAQ in the germline V gene (reference sequence). The CDR3 totals 15 residues.

The CDR3 here is CASSIPMSSYNEQFF. This rearrangement joins TRBV19 to TRBJ2-1. Looked up from germline, CDR1 is LNHDA and CDR2 is SQIVND (reference sequence). This CDR3 has 15 amino acids.

The V and J genes are TRBV29-1 and TRBJ2-3; TCRdb names TRBD1, which stays unverified in the absence of DNA. Germline CDR1 SQVTM, CDR2 ANQGSEA. The CDR3 is made up of 16 amino acids. The CDR3 reads CSVEAGTRDVADTQYF.

The chain is built from TRBV7-3 and TRBJ2-7; with no DNA, the TCRdb D assignment of TRBD1 cannot be verified. Per germline, CDR1 SGHTA and CDR2 FQGTGA. The CDR3 length is 15 residues. Here the CDR3 reads CASSQNDDGGYEQYF.

The V gene is TRBV28, the J gene TRBJ2-3; TCRdb designates TRBD2, a call that cannot be tested without DNA. Germline V gene sequence: CDR1 MDHEN, CDR2 SYDVKM. There are 18 residues in the CDR3. CDR3 in amino acids: CASSLRLAGGLGTDTQYF.

The CDR3 sequence is CKWDGMNNEQFF. V gene TRBV29-1 combines with J gene TRBJ2-1. The CDR3 is 12 residues long. Germline loops: CDR1 SQVTM, CDR2 ANQGSEA.

This sequence joins TRBV7-9 and TRBJ2-7. The CDR3 is made up of 13 amino acids. CDR1 SEHNR and CDR2 FQNEAQ come from the germline V gene (reference sequence). This chain's CDR3 is CASSQREFYEQYF.